This T cell receptor (beta chain) was found in a study of blood T cells in healthy people across ages. Remarks on this clonotype: One junction end does not reproduce the germline sequence, and a read error may be involved.

Next came a second PCR, run for about 7 to 12 cycles, which used a sample-barcoded 5' primer along with a J-beta primer mix. MiXCR was run by TCRdb on the 5' RACE reads, yielding one entry per CDR3 protein. The sample consists of about 730,000 distinct CDR3 sequences, about 42% of them appearing once. Each donor had 7.5 to 10 milliliters of peripheral blood drawn. PBMCs numbering at least 6.5 million were isolated per sample. Total RNA, at least 5.5 micrograms per sample, was extracted from PBMCs. This CDR3 has 16 amino acids. Germline CDR1 and CDR2: SGHRS and YFSETQ. The V gene is TRBV5-1, the J gene TRBJ2-3; D may be TRBD2 (5 bases). Sequencing input: blood. This sequence was found in a woman aged 55-69 years in good health. The CDR3 DNA reads as TGCGCCAGCGGCTTGCCGCCGGGAAGCGTCACAGATACGCAGTATTTT. This sequence encodes CASGLPPGSVTDTQYF.